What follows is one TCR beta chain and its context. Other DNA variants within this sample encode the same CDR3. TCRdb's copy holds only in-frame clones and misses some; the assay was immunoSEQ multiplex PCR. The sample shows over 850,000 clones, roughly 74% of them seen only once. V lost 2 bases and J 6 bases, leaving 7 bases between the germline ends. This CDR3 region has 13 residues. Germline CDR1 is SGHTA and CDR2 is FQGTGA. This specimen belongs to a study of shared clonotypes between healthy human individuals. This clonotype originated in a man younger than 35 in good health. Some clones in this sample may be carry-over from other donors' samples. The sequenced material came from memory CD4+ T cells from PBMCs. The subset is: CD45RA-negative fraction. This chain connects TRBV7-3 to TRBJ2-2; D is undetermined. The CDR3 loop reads CASSLGGAGELFF. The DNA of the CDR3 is TGTGCCAGCAGCTTAGGTGGGGCCGGGGAGCTGTTTTTT.